Each of the 18 T cell receptor beta chains below was sequenced from the same sample in a study of cytotoxic CD8 clonotypes in ibrutinib-treated CLL. The assay was immunoSEQ multiplex PCR, and TCRdb's table has in-frame clones only and misses some. The sample carries some 290,000 clones, 80% recorded once. Sequencing used PBMCs, obtained before ibrutinib treatment. The origin of the receptors is a human donor with chronic lymphocytic leukemia.

The V gene is TRBV2, the J gene TRBJ2-2; TRBD1 might be the D (6 bases). This CDR3 spans 15 amino acids. Per germline, CDR1 SNHLY and CDR2 FYNNEI. V was trimmed by 4 bases and J by 4 bases, leaving 13 bases between them. As DNA, the CDR3 is TGTGCCAGCAGTGTCCTGGGGGCGGGCACCGGGGAGCTGTTTTTT. Translated: CASSVLGAGTGELFF.

V usage is TRBV7-9 and J usage is TRBJ2-2, with no clear D. The CDR3 sequence is 14 residues long. V lost 2 bases and J lost 6, with 10 bases in between. Germline CDR1 reads SEHNR; CDR2 reads FQNEAQ (reference sequence). CDR3 coding DNA: TGTGCCAGCAGCTTACGTTGGGGATCCGGGGAGCTGTTTTTT. Protein: CASSLRWGSGELFF.

The V and J genes are TRBV7-8 and TRBJ2-1, with a possible D match to TRBD2 (6 bases). This CDR3 comprises 14 residues. Germline CDR1 SGHVS, CDR2 FQNEAQ. Trimming cost V 5 bases and J 0 bases, with 8 bases left between them. The CDR3 nucleotides are TGTGCCAGCAGCCCAGCGGGCTCCTACAATGAGCAGTTCTTC. Protein: CASSPAGSYNEQFF.

The CDR3 spells CAWSLTDNEQFF. The CDR3 DNA reads TGTGCCTGGAGTCTCACCGACAATGAGCAGTTCTTC. V and J are TRBV30 and TRBJ2-1; D uncertain. The CDR3 extends over 12 amino acids. Trimming removed 2 bases from V and 5 bases from J, with 7 bases in between. Per the germline V gene, CDR1 is GTSNPN and CDR2 is SVGIG (reference sequence).

Only a few counts were recorded for this clone. The CDR3 DNA follows: TGTGCCAGCAGCCCCAGGGGGCGCGGGGAAGGCTACACCTTC. Its translation: CASSPRGRGEGYTF. V gene TRBV9 combines with J gene TRBJ1-2; 8 nucleotides align to TRBD1. Germline V gene lookup returns CDR1 SGDLS and CDR2 YYNGEE. The CDR3 runs 14 residues. J lost 8 bases, V lost 4 bases, and 10 bases had no gene match. The whole variable domain, remainder taken from reference TRBV9 and TRBJ1-2, is DSGVTQTPKHLITATGQRVTLRCSPRSGDLSVYWYQQSLDQGLQFLIQYYNGEERAKGNILERFSAQQFPDLHSELNLSSLELGDSALYFCASSPRGRGEGYTFGSGTRLTVV.

This clone was observed once. The chain's CDR3 is CASSEDAGEVSDGYTF. The CDR3 DNA is TGTGCCAGCAGTGAAGATGCGGGGGAAGTCTCGGATGGCTACACCTTC. The gene calls are TRBV25-1 and TRBJ1-2, with D perhaps matching TRBD1 (5 bases). Germline lookup yields CDR1 MGHDK and CDR2 SYGVNS. Trimming stripped 2 bases from V and 6 bases from J, with 19 bases between. The CDR3 has 16 amino acids.

The J gene is TRBJ2-1, the V gene TRBV28; D not certain. Trimming removed 4 bases at V and 7 bases at J, with 17 bases between. The length of the CDR3 is 15 residues. Germline values: CDR1 MDHEN, CDR2 SYDVKM. This CDR3 is CASSSRWRSQNEQFF. DNA of the CDR3: TGTGCCAGCAGTTCCCGCTGGCGGTCCCAGAATGAGCAGTTCTTC.

This clone appeared once. The chain combines TRBV4-1 with TRBJ2-1, with a tentative D call TRBD2 (5 bases). The CDR3 has 18 residues. V gave up 3 bases and J gave up 6 bases, with 24 bases separating them. Germline CDR1 MGHRA, CDR2 YSYEKL. CDR3 amino acids: CASSHPTGERTRPNEQFF. In nucleotides, the CDR3 is TGCGCCAGCAGCCACCCCACCGGAGAGCGGACCCGGCCCAATGAGCAGTTCTTC.

A note on this clone: This clone may be a read error of a much larger clone one base away. The sample carries other DNA sequences with the same CDR3. The rearrangement links TRBV28 to TRBJ2-7; D is ambiguous. V shed 4 bases and J shed 3 bases, with 4 bases lying between them. The V gene's germline CDR1 is MDHEN and CDR2 SYDVKM. There are 11 residues in the CDR3. The CDR3 region is CASSSYYEQYF. DNA for the CDR3: TGTGCCAGCAGTTCCTACTACGAGCAGTACTTC.

V and J are TRBV5-6 and TRBJ2-7, with unresolved D. Per the germline V gene, CDR1 is SGHDT and CDR2 is YYEEEE. V shed 2 bases and J shed 2 bases, with 8 bases lying between them. This CDR3 has 13 residues. This CDR3 is CASSLDLPYEQYF. CDR3 sequence (DNA): TGTGCCAGCAGCTTAGACTTGCCCTACGAGCAGTACTTC.

This clone was recorded a few times. The chain couples TRBV5-6 to TRBJ2-7; 10 nucleotides line up with TRBD1. V shed 1 base, J shed 7 bases, and the junction held 5 bases outside the gene matches. From germline, CDR1 is SGHDT and CDR2 YYEEEE. The CDR3 is 14 amino acids. Here the CDR3 reads CASSLFDRGHEQYF. The CDR3, as DNA: TGTGCCAGCAGCTTGTTTGACAGGGGGCATGAGCAGTACTTC.

The chain combines TRBV7-2 with TRBJ1-2; no definite D call. This CDR3 comprises 13 residues. CDR1 SGHTA and CDR2 FQGNSA come from the germline V gene. V was pared by 1 base and J by 6 bases, with 9 bases between. CDR3 protein: CASSLGRWDGYTF. The CDR3 coding sequence is TGTGCCAGCAGCTTAGGTCGGTGGGATGGCTACACCTTC.

V usage is TRBV7-9 and J usage is TRBJ1-4; 8 nucleotides agree with TRBD1. With V trimmed by 1 base and J by 6 bases, 1 base remained unmatched. In germline, CDR1 is SEHNR, CDR2 FQNEAQ (reference sequence). This CDR3 has 14 residues. The CDR3 loop is CASSLGTGYEKLFF. CDR3 nucleotide sequence: TGTGCCAGCAGCTTAGGGACAGGGTATGAAAAACTGTTTTTT.

The chain combines TRBV20-1 with TRBJ2-1; tentative D call: TRBD2 (5 bases). The germline V gene encodes CDR1 DFQATT and CDR2 SNEGSKA (reference sequence). This CDR3 comprises 11 residues. V dropped 5 bases and J dropped 4 bases, with 6 bases sitting between them. This chain's CDR3 is CSAGSYNEQFF. Written as DNA, the CDR3 is TGCAGTGCTGGGAGTTACAATGAGCAGTTCTTC.

This chain connects TRBV9 to TRBJ1-2; D is undetermined. Looked up from germline, CDR1 is SGDLS and CDR2 is YYNGEE. The CDR3 spans 16 residues. Trimming cost V 0 bases and J 4 bases, with 16 bases left between them. The CDR3 DNA is TGTGCCAGCAGCGTAGGAGCCCCGACGGACGGCTATGGCTACACCTTC. It codes for CASSVGAPTDGYGYTF.

The J gene is TRBJ1-1, the V gene TRBV27; the D is unclear. The CDR3 is 15 residues long. Between the trimmed V and J ends, which lost 0 bases and 0 bases, there was a span of 8 bases. CDR1 is MNHEY and CDR2 is SMNVEV in the germline V gene (reference sequence). CDR3 in amino acids: CASSLSFGVNTEAFF. The CDR3 nucleotides read TGTGCCAGCAGTTTATCGTTCGGAGTGAACACTGAAGCTTTCTTT.

The genes are TRBV5-4 and TRBJ2-1, with D unresolved. Trimming cost V 0 bases and J 0 bases, with 7 bases left between them. The CDR3 is 15 amino acids. Looked up from germline, CDR1 is SGHNT and CDR2 is YYREEE (reference sequence). For the CDR3, the DNA is TGTGCCAGCAGCTTGGCCATTAGCTCCTACAATGAGCAGTTCTTC. Translating it yields CASSLAISSYNEQFF.

In DNA form, the CDR3 reads TGTGCCAGCAGCCCCGGCCCGGGGAACACCGGGGAGCTGTTTTTT. Its translation: CASSPGPGNTGELFF. The chain joins TRBV4-2 to TRBJ2-2; D is ambiguous. Trimming removed 4 bases at V and 1 base at J, with 10 bases between. The CDR3 runs to 15 residues. Germline V gene sequence: CDR1 LGHNA, CDR2 YNFKEQ.